This T cell receptor beta chain is from a study of T-cell memory formation after mild COVID-19. This CDR3 is 15 amino acids long. Between the trimmed V and J ends, which lost 3 bases and 5 bases, there was a span of 16 bases. To note about this clonotype: The antigen is unknown.

TCRdb itself ran the 5' RACE reads through MiXCR, one entry per CDR3 protein. The sample includes some 440,000 distinct CDR3 sequences, 20% to 25% seen only once; the top ten take roughly an eighth. Study results and limitations: What remained unconfirmed was the SARS-CoV-2 specificity of second-wave clones peaking on day 37.

This rearrangement joins TRBV12-3 or TRBV12-4 to TRBJ1-1, with D perhaps matching TRBD1 (5 bases). The TCR was taken from an adult woman who had mild COVID-19 (a few samples of this study predate the infection). Cell type and time point are not known. The sample comprised PBMCs or a T cell subset sorted from them (not recorded which). The CDR3 sequence: CASSFSPTGGTEAFF. DNA for the CDR3: TGTGCCAGCAGTTTCTCTCCCACAGGAGGAACTGAAGCTTTCTTT.